The clone carrying this TCR beta chain was counted only a few times. The antigen is unknown. A second PCR of about 7 to 12 cycles used a sample-barcoded 5' primer and a J-beta primer mix. TCRdb recomputed calls from the 5' RACE reads with MiXCR, one row per CDR3 protein. The sample shows roughly 1,700,000 distinct CDR3 sequences, roughly 28% of them seen only once. This record comes from a study of blood T cells in healthy people across ages. Study conclusions and caveats: While age rose, TCR beta diversity per million T cells dropped in a roughly linear way.

Researchers collected around 10 milliliters of peripheral blood from every single donor. Extraction yielded at least 6 micrograms of total RNA per sample. Material for sequencing was blood. The clonotype originates from a woman in her 30s in good health.

CDR3 region: CASRHARGNGAYEQYF. CDR3 in DNA: TGTGCCAGCAGGCATGCCAGGGGAAACGGGGCTTACGAGCAGTACTTC. V and J are TRBV6-6 and TRBJ2-7, with D maybe TRBD1 (6 bases). The CDR3 has 16 residues. Trimming shortened V by 6 bases and J by 4 bases, and 22 bases separated the two germline ends. Germline V lookup: CDR1 MNHNY, CDR2 SVGAGI (reference sequence).